This TCR beta chain was identified in a study of beta chain features in type 1 diabetes. General study findings and limits: The study found moderately but significantly shorter TCRB CDR3s in all four CD4+ subsets of Type 1 diabetes patients.

This clone was seen more than once but under ten times. The antigen remains undetermined. The whole isolated RNA underwent reverse transcription, so sequencing captured expressed TCRB transcripts. Method: immunoSEQ multiplex PCR; TCRdb's copy keeps in-frame clones and lacks some. Among about 710,000 clones listed, over 13% were seen once. Heparinised blood was drawn once per donor, averaging approximately 0.12 L. The purity of all sorted populations exceeded 98%. Germline loops: CDR1 SEHNR, CDR2 FQNEAQ (reference sequence). This CDR3 spans 12 amino acids. V was cut by 7 bases and J by 6 bases, with 12 bases left in between.

The chain recombines TRBV7-9 with TRBJ1-1; the D is unclear. The sequence was collected from a man between 18 and 29 years old with type 1 diabetes. The material sequenced was naive CD4+ T cells from blood. CDR3: CASTPQRAEAFF. Written as DNA, the CDR3 is TGTGCCAGCACCCCCCAGAGGGCTGAAGCTTTCTTT.